This is a list of T cell receptor beta chains from one sample in a study of human T cells and chemical hapten exposure. TCRdb fed the RACE reads into MiXCR, producing one record per CDR3 protein. Of 380,000 or so distinct CDR3 sequences in the sample, 5% to 6.5% are singletons; the top ten hold 7% to 10%. The specimen comprised whole blood, sampled in connection with sensitization to the hapten diphenylcyclopropenone (DPC). The receptors originated from a woman aged 18-29 years with alopecia areata. Some clones in this sample may be carry-over from other donors' samples. Both conserved end residues are trimmed from each CDR3.

TRBJ2-1 | TRBV7-9 | 11 | ASSSPTDNEQF
TRBJ2-3 | TRBV7-2 | 15 | ASSISGGLRSTDTQY
TRBJ2-3 | TRBV4-2 | 11 | ASSQDRGLDEY
TRBJ2-3 | TRBV12-3/TRBV12-4 | 14 | ASTQPTGTGTDTQY
TRBJ2-7 | TRBV29-1 | 9 | SVTQEYEQY
TRBJ2-2 | TRBV7-2 | 14 | ASSFGHGTNTGELF
TRBJ2-7 | TRBV7-9 | 10 | ASSSEGGEQY
TRBJ2-1 | TRBV6-2/TRBV6-3 | 14 | ASRRTGGISYNEQF
TRBJ2-1 | TRBV5-1 | 11 | ASSRTGHNEQF
TRBJ2-1 | TRBV4-2 | 14 | ASSQVFGRSYNEQF
TRBJ2-3 | TRBV4-3 | 14 | ASSQDEWGASDTQY
TRBJ1-2 | TRBV12-3/TRBV12-4 | 10 | ASSMTGDGYT
TRBJ1-4 | TRBV2 | 15 | ATRPGTGAATNEKLF
TRBJ2-1 | TRBV20-1 | 18 | SARKYRGGVIKSSYNEQF
TRBJ2-2 | TRBV19 | 12 | ASSKLAGAGELF
TRBJ2-1 | TRBV13 | 12 | ASSLNLGDNEQF
TRBJ1-2 | TRBV5-1 | 11 | ASQPDRNYGYT
TRBJ1-1 | TRBV3-1 | 11 | ASSPSVGTEAF
TRBJ1-1 | TRBV6-4 | 11 | ASSASPGSEAF
TRBJ1-6 | TRBV2 | 13 | ASRTRSGGNSPLH
TRBJ1-1 | TRBV20-1 | 12 | SATLSGRDTEAF
TRBJ1-5 | TRBV18 | 11 | ASSPRDRQPQH
TRBJ1-2 | TRBV2 | 11 | ASTLNRGRGYT
TRBJ2-7 | TRBV12-3/TRBV12-4 | 10 | ASGQGMREQY
TRBJ2-1 | TRBV15 | 13 | ATSRGGGVMDEQF
TRBJ1-1 | TRBV5-4 | 13 | ASSLAQGLGTEAF
TRBJ1-1 | TRBV18 | 16 | ASSPTIGQGGMNTEAF
TRBJ1-4 | TRBV7-9 | 12 | ASSSGTGGRKLF
TRBJ1-1 | TRBV4-2 | 13 | ASSQVNREGTEAF
TRBJ2-2 | TRBV7-3 | 13 | ASSLFPRGTGELF
TRBJ2-1 | TRBV6-5 | 9 | ASSFGNEQF
TRBJ2-7 | TRBV4-1 | 12 | ASSQPRDRSEQY
TRBJ2-2 | TRBV7-3 | 12 | ATGVQEGTGELF
TRBJ2-7 | TRBV7-9 | 11 | ASSSGAYYEQY
TRBJ1-1 | TRBV3-1 | 12 | ASSQRGGNTEAF
TRBJ1-1 | TRBV27 | 13 | ASSSAGMGRAEAF
TRBJ2-2 | TRBV4-3 | 14 | ASSLLAGANTGELF
TRBJ2-3 | TRBV25-1 | 11 | ASSEWITDTQY
TRBJ1-3 | TRBV20-1 | 11 | SASSPGTSDPH
TRBJ2-3 | TRBV5-6 | 14 | ASSLERGMGTDTQY
TRBJ1-1 | TRBV6-2/TRBV6-3 | 10 | ASSYGQLEAF
TRBJ2-6 | TRBV4-3 | 15 | ASSQERGVPGANVLT
TRBJ1-1 | TRBV6-5 | 13 | ASSSGQTKNTEAF
TRBJ1-1 | TRBV29-1 | 10 | SVLQENTEAF
TRBJ1-5 | TRBV2 | 13 | ASSGRDTPNQPQH
TRBJ1-1 | TRBV29-1 | 11 | SVSRGSQYEAF
TRBJ2-3 | TRBV6-2/TRBV6-3 | 11 | ASRGIGTDTQY
TRBJ2-7 | TRBV20-1 | 8 | SASSYEQY
TRBJ1-1 | TRBV6-4 | 11 | ASSDREDTEAF
TRBJ2-7 | TRBV28 | 14 | ASSGTVNVFSYEQY
TRBJ1-3 | TRBV6-1 | 16 | ASSRGQGVPSAGNTIY
TRBJ1-2 | TRBV7-2 | 14 | ASSLPPYRGLYGYT
TRBJ1-6 | TRBV12-3/TRBV12-4 | 10 | ASSGGNSPLH
TRBJ2-7 | TRBV12-3/TRBV12-4 | 12 | ASSSGETRDEQY
TRBJ1-4 | TRBV4-3 | 14 | ASSQASAGTNEKLF
TRBJ1-3 | TRBV6-6 | 9 | ASNQGNTIY
TRBJ1-5 | TRBV6-2/TRBV6-3 | 14 | ASKRQGAGSNQPQH
TRBJ1-2 | TRBV16 | 14 | ASSQSETGGPHGYT
TRBJ1-1 | TRBV29-1 | 8 | SVRGDEAF
TRBJ1-5 | TRBV6-1 | 12 | ASISGTSNQPQH